These T cell receptor beta chains were read from a single sample in a study of blood T cell repertoires in COVID-19. Method: immunoSEQ multiplex PCR; TCRdb's copy keeps in-frame clones and lacks some. This table has roughly 210,000 clones, about 85% appearing once. The sequenced sample consisted of peripheral blood. These receptors all come from an elderly woman with COVID-19, enrolled during active disease. Each CDR3 is given with its conserved first and last residue. A D gene is named only where the DNA matches it firmly. The size of a clone is reported for some rows only, either as once, few or many, or as a class for expanded clones.

d_call clone_size j_call v_call cdr3_aa cdr3_nt
- once TRBJ1-5 TRBV5-1 CASSLQGLSNQPQHF TGCGCCAGCAGCTTGCAGGGTTTAAGCAATCAGCCCCAGCATTTT
- - TRBJ1-5 TRBV4-3 CASSQDRRGELNQPQHF TGCGCCAGCAGCCAAGATCGGAGGGGTGAACTGAATCAGCCCCAGCATTTT
TRBD2 - TRBJ2-1 TRBV11-3 CASSLGTSGDSNEQFF TGTGCCAGCAGCCTAGGGACTAGCGGGGACTCCAATGAGCAGTTCTTC
- - TRBJ2-3 TRBV12-5 CASGLGTDTDTQYF TGTGCTAGTGGTTTGGGGACAGATACAGATACGCAGTATTTT
TRBD1 - TRBJ1-1 TRBV5-6 CASRQTPGQGNTEAFF TGTGCCAGCAGACAAACACCGGGACAGGGGAACACTGAAGCTTTCTTT
TRBD1 - TRBJ1-2 TRBV11-2 CASRSHPGQSNFYGYTF TGTGCCAGCAGGTCCCACCCGGGACAGTCCAATTTCTATGGCTACACCTTC
- few TRBJ1-2 TRBV5-4 CASSLRTAGKRLSYTF TGTGCCAGCAGCTTGAGAACGGCAGGGAAAAGGTTAAGCTACACCTTC
TRBD1 - TRBJ1-2 TRBV11-2 CASRRGGADYGYTF TGTGCCAGCAGGCGAGGGGGCGCGGACTATGGCTACACCTTC
- - TRBJ2-1 TRBV7-2 CASSLGGQGFTNEQFF TGTGCCAGCAGCTTAGGGGGTCAGGGCTTCACCAATGAGCAGTTCTTC
TRBD1 few TRBJ1-3 TRBV11-1 CASSSTGGISGNTIYF TGTGCCAGCAGCTCTACAGGGGGTATCTCTGGAAACACCATATATTTT
TRBD1 - TRBJ1-3 TRBV4-2 CASSQEGTGTLNSGNTIYF TGTGCCAGCAGCCAGGAGGGGACAGGGACTTTAAACTCTGGAAACACCATATATTTT
TRBD1 - TRBJ1-3 TRBV7-6 CASSPGQGSSGNTIYF TGTGCCAGCAGCCCCGGACAGGGGTCCTCTGGAAACACCATATATTTT
- - TRBJ2-7 TRBV18 CASSTGDEQYF TGTGCCAGCTCAACCGGGGACGAGCAGTACTTC
TRBD2 - TRBJ2-5 TRBV24-1 CATSDHGGAKETQYF TGTGCCACCAGTGATCACGGGGGGGCCAAGGAGACCCAGTACTTC
- - TRBJ1-1 TRBV9 CASSPLQGEDTEAFF TGTGCCAGCAGCCCTTTACAGGGCGAGGACACTGAAGCTTTCTTT
- few TRBJ1-2 TRBV29-1 CSVKLTGFGYTF TGCAGCGTTAAGTTAACAGGGTTTGGCTACACCTTC
- - TRBJ1-3 TRBV5-6 CASSLAGLENTIYF TGTGCCAGCAGCTTGGCTGGGCTTGAAAACACCATATATTTT
TRBD2 - TRBJ2-1 TRBV2 CASSDVVAGGYSYNEQFF TGTGCCAGCAGTGATGTAGTAGCGGGGGGGTACTCCTACAATGAGCAGTTCTTC
TRBD2 - TRBJ2-1 TRBV9 CASSYGLATYNEQFF TGTGCCAGCAGCTATGGACTAGCGACCTACAATGAGCAGTTCTTC
TRBD2 - TRBJ2-3 TRBV6-1 CASSEAGGGKTDTQYF TGTGCCAGCAGTGAAGCGGGCGGGGGGAAAACAGATACGCAGTATTTT
- few TRBJ1-6 TRBV10-3 CASRTEANSPLHF TGTGCCTCCAGGACTGAAGCTAATTCACCCCTCCACTTT
TRBD1 - TRBJ2-1 TRBV7-9 CASSLAAGTGDRNEQFF TGTGCCAGCAGCTTAGCCGCCGGGACAGGGGACCGCAATGAGCAGTTCTTC
TRBD1 once TRBJ1-1 TRBV5-1 CASSPGQFFSEAFF TGCGCCAGCAGCCCGGGACAGTTTTTCTCTGAAGCTTTCTTT
TRBD1 few TRBJ2-7 TRBV7-9 CASSLKTGSSYEQYF TGTGCCAGCAGTCTCAAGACAGGGAGCTCCTACGAGCAGTACTTC
TRBD1 few TRBJ1-1 TRBV3-1/TRBV3-2 CASSQVGQGARAFF TGTGCCAGCAGCCAAGTGGGGCAGGGGGCGCGAGCTTTCTTT
- - TRBJ2-2 TRBV10-2 CASSEARGDTGELFF TGCGCCAGCAGTGAGGCCAGGGGGGACACCGGGGAGCTGTTTTTT
- - TRBJ1-4 TRBV2 CASSAPGTNEKLFF TGTGCCAGCAGTGCTCCCGGGACTAATGAAAAACTGTTTTTT
TRBD1 - TRBJ2-7 TRBV27 CASRSDRVYEQYF TGTGCCAGCAGATCCGACAGGGTCTACGAGCAGTACTTC
- - TRBJ1-2 TRBV27 CASSLSNSRPYGYTF TGTGCCAGCAGTTTATCGAACAGCCGACCTTATGGCTACACCTTC
- - TRBJ1-3 TRBV6-5 CATKLDNSGNTIYF TGTGCCACTAAATTGGACAACTCTGGAAACACCATATATTTT
- - TRBJ1-6 TRBV6-6 CASSYPGNSPLHF TGTGCCAGCAGTTACCCAGGGAATTCACCCCTCCACTTT
- few TRBJ2-7 TRBV29-1 CSAMDGSSYEQYF TGCAGCGCGATGGACGGGAGCTCCTACGAGCAGTACTTC
TRBD1 - TRBJ1-2 TRBV27 CASSLTGGYGYTF TGTGCCAGCAGTTTGACAGGGGGCTATGGCTACACCTTC
TRBD1 - TRBJ1-2 TRBV27 CASRGTGDGYTF TGTGCCAGCAGGGGGACAGGGGATGGCTACACCTTC
- - TRBJ2-6 TRBV19 CASSPFLSSEPRIPGANVLTF TGTGCCAGTAGTCCCTTCCTATCCAGTGAGCCTAGAATTCCTGGGGCCAACGTCCTGACTTTC
- - TRBJ1-2 TRBV30 CAWTQGGGGYTF TGTGCCTGGACTCAGGGAGGAGGTGGCTACACCTTC
- few TRBJ1-1 TRBV7-8 CASSFQGSNTEAFF TGTGCCAGCAGCTTTCAGGGTTCGAACACTGAAGCTTTCTTT
- - TRBJ2-7 TRBV4-2 CASSQGGAANTYEQYF TGTGCCAGCAGCCAAGGCGGGGCAGCCAATACCTACGAGCAGTACTTC
TRBD2 - TRBJ2-7 TRBV7-2 CASSLHGGTAYEQYF TGTGCCAGCAGCTTACACGGGGGGACTGCCTACGAGCAGTACTTC
TRBD2 - TRBJ2-2 TRBV6-6 CASSRTVGTRDTGELFF TGTGCCAGCAGCCGAACCGTCGGGACTAGAGACACCGGGGAGCTGTTTTTT
- - TRBJ1-1 TRBV5-1 CASSLVTGGAEAFF TGCGCCAGCAGCTTGGTGACAGGTGGTGCTGAAGCTTTCTTT
TRBD2 - TRBJ2-1 TRBV5-1 CASSLGLAGSSYNEQFF TGCGCCAGCAGCTTGGGACTAGCGGGGAGTTCCTACAATGAGCAGTTCTTC
TRBD1 - TRBJ1-2 TRBV18 CASSGQGENSGYTF TGTGCCAGCTCAGGACAGGGGGAGAACTCTGGCTACACCTTC